Sequencing of this T cell receptor beta chain was carried out in a study of cytomegalovirus exposure and HLA in healthy donors. The table came from immunoSEQ multiplex PCR; TCRdb's copy has only in-frame clones and leaves some out. The profile shows over 120,000 clones, approximately 88% of them singletons. Study-wide points: Clusters of TCRs from the first cohort tended to co-occur in the 100 to 150 validation repertoires (as a later analysis found). Most TCRs appeared rarely, but some public TCRs recurred in many donors. Researchers counted 164 TCR beta chains as cytomegalovirus-associated. Researchers reported that three CMV-associated chains were confirmed in vitro as CMV antigen-specific.

On this clone: The antigen remains undetermined.

V was clipped by 3 bases and J by 7 bases; unmatched bases: 9. The length of the CDR3 is 16 residues. Germline values: CDR1 LNHDA, CDR2 SQIVND (reference sequence). The source material was PBMCs. The genes are TRBV19 and TRBJ1-4; 9 bases are shared with TRBD1. This clonotype originated in a man in his late teens or twenties in good health and CMV-seropositive. The CDR3 protein is CASSIGTGRYSEKLFF. In DNA, the CDR3 is TGTGCCAGTAGTATTGGGACAGGGAGATATAGTGAAAAACTGTTTTTT. Full variable domain (remainder filled in from reference TRBV19 and TRBJ1-4): DGGITQSPKYLFRKEGQNVTLSCEQNLNHDAMYWYRQDPGQGLRLIYYSQIVNDFQKGDIAEGYSVSREKKESFPLTVTSAQKNPTAFYLCASSIGTGRYSEKLFFGSGTQLSVL.